This T cell receptor (beta chain) originates from a study of T-cell memory formation after mild COVID-19. Whole-study findings and limits: Pre-infection memory harbored some responding clones, suggesting cross-reactive memory joined. Clones shrinking from day 15 to 85 showed even CD4/CD8 mixes; later expanders tilted CD4+. Shrinking CD4+ clones were chiefly CM and EM; CD8+ ones were chiefly EMRA.

A remark on this clonotype: Its antigen is as yet unknown.

The length of the CDR3 is 17 residues. After removal of 6 bases from V and 7 bases from J, the junction contained 11 bases not matched to a gene. Germline values: CDR1 MNHEY, CDR2 SVGAGI. TCRdb re-called the 5' RACE reads with MiXCR, one entry per CDR3 protein. The sample holds fewer than 450,000 distinct CDR3 sequences, around 24% seen once. The V call is TRBV6-5, the J call TRBJ2-1; 14 positions agree with TRBD2. The clonotype originates from an adult woman who had mild COVID-19 (a few samples of this study predate the infection). Cell type and time point are not known. What was sequenced was PBMCs or a T cell subset sorted from them (not recorded which). The CDR3 here is CASRFGTSGSQGNEQFF. As DNA, the CDR3 is TGTGCCAGCAGGTTCGGGACTAGCGGGAGTCAGGGAAATGAGCAGTTCTTC.